These 32 T cell receptor beta chains originate from one sample sequenced in a study of CD8+CD57+ T cells in acquired aplastic anemia. Patients chosen for sequencing had CD8+CD57+ cells that had expanded, as shown by flow cytometry. TCR beta VDJ combinations and CDR3 sequences were profiled from genomic DNA. MiXCR, run by TCRdb on the reads, gives a single entry per CDR3 protein. The sample yields roughly 500,000 distinct CDR3 sequences, around 30% seen once. Sequenced material: sorted CD4+, CD8+, or CD8+CD57+ T cells (not recorded which) from PBMCs. The receptors stem from a human donor with aplastic anemia.

This clonotype has just one count. The chain joins TRBV20-1 to TRBJ1-6; 8 bases align to TRBD1. Germline CDR1 is DFQATT and CDR2 is SNEGSKA (reference sequence). The CDR3 runs to 12 residues. With 4 bases clipped from V and 8 bases from J, the junction kept 1 base outside the gene matches. CDR3 region: CSAKDRDSPLHF. Here the CDR3 DNA reads TGCAGTGCTAAGGACAGGGATTCACCCCTCCACTTT.

The rearrangement joins TRBV24-1 to TRBJ2-3; 13 bases map to TRBD2. The CDR3 sequence is 17 residues long. V lost 3 bases to trimming and J lost 5 bases; unmatched junction nucleotides: 7. Germline lookup yields CDR1 KGHDR and CDR2 SFDVKD. This chain's CDR3 is CATSDDGTSGDGDTQYF. CDR3 sequence (DNA): TGTGCCACCAGTGATGACGGGACTAGCGGGGATGGAGATACGCAGTATTTT.

Ten or more counts support this clonotype. The chain combines TRBV2 with TRBJ1-1; D not certain. Germline CDR1 and CDR2: SNHLY and FYNNEI. CDR3 length: 14 amino acids. V was pared by 7 bases and J by 1 base, with 13 bases between. In DNA, the CDR3 is TGTGCCAGCATTCGTGGGGAAGAGAACACTGAAGCTTTCTTT. This translates into CASIRGEENTEAFF.

This clonotype was recorded at least ten times. This chain joins TRBV7-8 and TRBJ1-1; 7 nucleotides line up with TRBD1. With V trimmed by 5 bases and J by 4 bases, 4 bases remained unmatched. The CDR3 runs to 13 residues. Germline CDR1 SGHVS, CDR2 FQNEAQ. The CDR3 reads CASSQDRSTEAFF. The CDR3 DNA follows: TGTGCCAGCAGCCAGGACAGGAGCACTGAAGCTTTCTTT.

The genes are TRBV19 and TRBJ2-3; D is possibly TRBD1 or TRBD2 (7 bases each). The CDR3 spans 18 residues. V was trimmed by 7 bases and J by 2 bases, leaving 25 bases between them. The germline V gene encodes CDR1 LNHDA and CDR2 SQIVND (reference sequence). The CDR3 nucleotides are TGTGCCAGTACCCAAACAGGGGCTAGCGGAACCTACACAGATACGCAGTATTTT. It codes for CASTQTGASGTYTDTQYF.

The chain couples TRBV20-1 to TRBJ2-5; a weak D match, TRBD2 (5 bases). Germline V lookup: CDR1 DFQATT, CDR2 SNEGSKA (reference sequence). This CDR3 is built from 17 residues. Trimming shortened V by 6 bases and J by 4 bases, and 27 bases separated the two germline ends. DNA for the CDR3: TGCAGTGCCTATATGGACTCGGCGGGCCTCGGACGAGAGACCCAGTACTTC. Encoded protein: CSAYMDSAGLGRETQYF.

This clonotype was picked up a small number of times. Here the CDR3 DNA reads TGTGCCAGCAGTTTGGACCGGAAGGGGAGCTATGGCTACACCTTC. Translation: CASSLDRKGSYGYTF. The chain combines TRBV6-2 or TRBV6-3 with TRBJ1-2; perhaps TRBD1 as D (5 bases). V lost 4 bases to trimming and J lost 4 bases, with 16 bases between them. Germline-derived CDR1 and CDR2 are MNHEY and SVGEGT. The CDR3 is made up of 15 amino acids.

Comment on this clonotype: Without the conserved terminal phenylalanine or tryptophan, this CDR3 likely stems from a read error. The CDR3 loop is CASSMDREGNEQFL. CDR3 in DNA: TGTGCCAGTAGTATGGACAGGGAGGGCAATGAGCAGTTCCTC. This sequence joins TRBV19 and TRBJ2-1, with D possibly TRBD1 on 8 matching bases. The CDR3 spans 14 residues. The V end was cut by 3 bases, the J end by 6 bases, with 12 bases between. Germline V lookup: CDR1 LNHDA, CDR2 SQIVND (reference sequence).

The V call is TRBV2, the J call TRBJ2-7; D gene ambiguous. The ends were cut back, 1 base at V and 5 bases at J, with 9 bases in the middle. The CDR3 has 13 amino acids. Germline-derived CDR1 and CDR2 are SNHLY and FYNNEI. CDR3 DNA: TGTGCCAGCAGTGAAGTGTTCCTCAACGAGCAGTACTTC. Its protein is CASSEVFLNEQYF.

This clonotype has at least ten counts. This rearrangement joins TRBV2 to TRBJ2-1; D is possibly TRBD2 (6 bases). The length of the CDR3 is 11 residues. CDR1 SNHLY and CDR2 FYNNEI come from the germline V gene. V lost 6 bases and J lost 9, with 9 bases in between. Here the CDR3 reads CASRTRGEQFF. DNA of the CDR3: TGTGCCAGCAGGACTAGGGGTGAGCAGTTCTTC.

The chain employs TRBV4-2 and TRBJ1-2; perhaps TRBD1 as D (6 bases). Per the germline V gene, CDR1 is LGHNA and CDR2 is YNFKEQ. V shed 1 base and J shed 5 bases, with 14 bases lying between them. This CDR3 spans 15 amino acids. The CDR3 region is CASSQVWTEEYGYTF. The DNA for the CDR3 is TGTGCCAGCAGCCAAGTATGGACAGAGGAATATGGCTACACCTTC.

The chain has TRBV6-1 and TRBJ2-7; tentatively, D is TRBD2 (5 bases). The CDR3 totals 15 residues. Per germline, CDR1 MNHNS and CDR2 SASEGT. The germline V and J ends were trimmed by 4 bases and 3 bases, with 16 bases remaining between them. CDR3 sequence: CASSASGLENYEQYF. The CDR3 bases are TGTGCCAGCAGTGCGTCCGGACTGGAAAACTACGAGCAGTACTTC.

Turning to this clonotype: A much larger clone lies a single base off, so this may be a read error. J is TRBJ2-7 and V is TRBV20-1; a possible D gene is TRBD2 (6 bases). Looked up from germline, CDR1 is DFQATT and CDR2 is SNEGSKA (reference sequence). CDR3 size: 13 residues. The CDR3 coding sequence is TGCAGTGCGGCGCGGGACCGAGCCTACGGGCAGTACTTC. This codes for CSAARDRAYGQYF.

Regarding this clonotype: One end of the junction fails to match germline, which may point to a read error. This chain uses TRBV10-1 with TRBJ1-5; no clear D. CDR1 is WNHNN, CDR2 SYGVQD, per germline (reference sequence). The CDR3 is 15 amino acids. For the CDR3, the DNA is TGCGCCAGCAGTGAGTCCGAGGCTCGCAATCAGCCCCGGCATTTT. Its protein product is CASSESEARNQPRHF.

J is TRBJ2-6 and V is TRBV12-3 or TRBV12-4; TRBD1 is a possible D gene (7 bases). The V and J ends lost 4 bases and 0 bases respectively, with 16 bases between them. The CDR3 covers 18 residues. The CDR3 protein is CASSWSGGLNSGANVLTF. The DNA of the CDR3 is TGTGCCAGCAGTTGGTCAGGGGGACTGAACTCTGGGGCCAACGTCCTGACTTTC.

V is TRBV6-6 and J is TRBJ1-1, with 8 bases matching TRBD1. The CDR3 is 13 residues long. Germline-derived CDR1 and CDR2 are MNHNY and SVGAGI (reference sequence). Trimming removed 5 bases from V and 7 bases from J; junction bases left unmatched: 6. This chain's CDR3 is CASSVYRGSEAFF. As DNA, the CDR3 is TGTGCCAGCAGTGTTTACAGGGGGAGTGAAGCTTTCTTT.

This clonotype has a count of ten or more. The chain combines TRBV19 with TRBJ2-5; 9 bases agree with TRBD2. Germline V lookup: CDR1 LNHDA, CDR2 SQIVND (reference sequence). The J segment lost 1 base and the V segment lost 4 bases, leaving 4 bases of the junction unmatched. This CDR3 is built from 15 residues. The CDR3 DNA reads TGTGCCAGTAGTACCCCGACTAGCGGCCAAGAGACCCAGTACTTC. Its protein is CASSTPTSGQETQYF.

V usage is TRBV2 and J usage is TRBJ2-3, with TRBD2 as a possible D gene (6 bases). The V gene's germline CDR1 is SNHLY and CDR2 FYNNEI. The CDR3 spans 12 residues. V was clipped by 10 bases and J by 6 bases, with 14 bases between them. The chain's CDR3 is CATLGEEDTQYF. Here the CDR3 DNA reads TGTGCCACCCTCGGGGAGGAGGATACGCAGTATTTT.

The chain couples TRBV13 to TRBJ2-7; 11 bases align to TRBD2. Trimming took 5 bases from V and 5 from J; bases not matched to a gene: 8. Germline V CDR1 and CDR2: PRHDT, FYEKMQ (reference sequence). The CDR3 is made up of 15 amino acids. The CDR3 nucleotides read TGTGCCAGCAGCGAAACTAGCGGGGGCGAGAACGAGCAGTACTTC. As protein: CASSETSGGENEQYF.

The chain is built from TRBV3-1 and TRBJ2-3, with D uncertain. The V end lost 2 bases, the J end lost 4 bases, and 7 bases lay between the germline ends. Germline values: CDR1 LGHDT, CDR2 YNNKEL (reference sequence). The CDR3 has 13 residues. CDR3 sequence (DNA): TGTGCCAGCAGCCAACTCACCTCAGATACGCAGTATTTT. Protein product: CASSQLTSDTQYF.

This clonotype has a handful of counts. This rearrangement joins TRBV20-1 to TRBJ2-4, with D unclear. Per germline, CDR1 DFQATT and CDR2 SNEGSKA (reference sequence). V dropped 0 bases and J dropped 1 base, with 7 bases sitting between them. This CDR3 spans 14 amino acids. The CDR3 spells CSARESAAKNIQYF. For the CDR3, the DNA is TGCAGTGCTAGAGAGAGCGCGGCCAAAAACATTCAGTACTTC.

This clonotype was picked up a small number of times. This may stem from a read error, because a much larger clone lies one nucleotide away. Since the CDR3 does not end with the conserved phenylalanine or tryptophan, this likely comes from a read error. This chain connects TRBV29-1 to TRBJ1-1; D might be TRBD1 (5 bases). This CDR3 has 11 residues. The germline CDR1 and CDR2 sequences are SQVTM and ANQGSEA. Trimming pared 8 bases from V and 9 bases from J, leaving 16 bases between. The CDR3 nucleotides read TGCAGCCTAAAAGGCCGGGGACAAGCTTTCCTT. It is translated as CSLKGRGQAFL.

The rearrangement uses TRBV5-4 and TRBJ2-7, with D maybe TRBD1 (5 bases). Germline CDR1 SGHNT, CDR2 YYREEE (reference sequence). The CDR3 loop spans 14 amino acids. Trimming took 4 bases from V and 3 from J, leaving 14 bases between them. CDR3 nucleotide sequence: TGTGCCAGCAGCCCTCAGGGATGGGACTACGAGCAGTACTTC. Amino acid sequence: CASSPQGWDYEQYF.

This clonotype was observed a few times. This chain uses TRBV28 with TRBJ1-6, with D perhaps TRBD1 (6 bases). The CDR3 is 16 residues long. Trimming stripped 4 bases from V and 8 bases from J, with 18 bases between. The germline CDR1 and CDR2 sequences are MDHEN and SYDVKM. DNA for the CDR3: TGTGCCAGCAGTTCCACTACAGGGAGGACGGATTCACCCCTCCACTTT. It specifies CASSSTTGRTDSPLHF.

The chain uses TRBV7-3 and TRBJ2-7, with a possible D match to TRBD1 (5 bases). The CDR3 totals 14 residues. V was pared by 2 bases and J by 3 bases, with 11 bases between. Germline CDR1 reads SGHTA; CDR2 reads FQGTGA. The CDR3 spells CASSLAGHGYEQYF. The CDR3 bases are TGTGCCAGCAGCTTAGCCGGACACGGCTACGAGCAGTACTTC.

CDR3 DNA: TGTGCCAGCAAGAACCGGGACCTTAGCAATCAGCCCCAGCATTTT. Amino acid sequence: CASKNRDLSNQPQHF. The chain couples TRBV2 to TRBJ1-5, with a possible D match to TRBD1 (5 bases). CDR3 length: 15 residues. From germline, CDR1 is SNHLY and CDR2 FYNNEI. Trimming left V 7 bases short and J 0 bases short, with 13 bases between.

As to this clonotype: The junction departs from the called germline gene at one end, perhaps through a read error. V gene TRBV7-7 combines with J gene TRBJ2-7; D tentatively fits TRBD1 or TRBD2 (6 bases each). The CDR3 has 15 amino acids. Germline loops: CDR1 SSHAT, CDR2 FNYEAQ (reference sequence). The CDR3 here is CASSLDAGGTYEQYF. CDR3 DNA sequence: TGTGCTAGCAGCTTAGATGCCGGGGGCACCTACGAGCAGTACTTC.

V usage is TRBV10-3 and J usage is TRBJ2-1; TRBD1 agrees at 9 bases. The trim removed 10 bases at V and 16 bases at J, leaving 17 bases unmatched. This CDR3 is 13 amino acids long. In germline, CDR1 is ENHRY, CDR2 SYGVKD. CDR3 DNA: TGTGCCAGCCTCTTGGACAGGGGTGGGAGCGGCTTCTTC. This encodes CASLLDRGGSGFF.

CDR3 coding DNA: TGTGCCAGCAGTATGAGTACGGACACCGGGGAGCTGTTTTTT. Translating gives CASSMSTDTGELFF. V and J are TRBV6-1 and TRBJ2-2; D uncertain. Germline-derived CDR1 and CDR2 are MNHNS and SASEGT. The CDR3 extends over 14 amino acids. The germline V and J ends were trimmed by 5 bases and 3 bases, with 10 bases remaining between them.

This clonotype was picked up many times. The V gene is TRBV9, the J gene TRBJ1-5; the D is unclear. The CDR3 contains 16 residues. V dropped 0 bases and J dropped 2 bases, with 12 bases sitting between them. Germline loops: CDR1 SGDLS, CDR2 YYNGEE. CDR3: CASSVDSGGGNQPQHF. As DNA, the CDR3 is TGTGCCAGCAGCGTAGATTCAGGAGGTGGCAATCAGCCCCAGCATTTT.

J is TRBJ1-5 and V is TRBV30; 10 bases match TRBD1. V was clipped by 5 bases and J by 6 bases; unmatched bases: 1. The CDR3 totals 12 residues. The germline V gene has CDR1 GTSNPN and CDR2 SVGIG (reference sequence). The CDR3 nucleotides read TGTGCCTGGGGACAGGGGGGTCAGCCCCAGCATTTT. This encodes CAWGQGGQPQHF.

The sample holds many counts of this clonotype. The gene calls are TRBV25-1 and TRBJ2-3, with D possibly being TRBD1 (6 bases). The CDR3 length is 15 residues. The V gene lost 5 bases and the J gene lost 4 bases, with 16 bases spanning the gap. Germline CDR1 MGHDK, CDR2 SYGVNS. The CDR3 protein is CASSPQGQGPDTQYF. In DNA form, the CDR3 reads TGTGCCAGCAGTCCACAGGGCCAGGGGCCAGATACGCAGTATTTT.